This T cell receptor beta chain was documented in a study of shared clonotypes between healthy human individuals. Germline CDR1 SGHVS, CDR2 FQNEAQ. J gave up 3 bases and V 3 bases, and 4 bases lay outside the gene matches. CDR3 size: 15 residues. The repertoire was sequenced with immunoSEQ multiplex PCR; TCRdb's copy has only in-frame clones and lacks some. The sample has about 490,000 clones, approximately 80% seen once; the top ten hold 10% to 15%. The chain links TRBV7-8 to TRBJ2-1, with 8 bases lining up with TRBD2. The sample consisted of PBMCs. The clonotype comes from a woman between 35 and 50 years old in good health. Some clones in this sample may be carry-over from other donors' samples. CDR3 in DNA: TGTGCCAGCAGCTTTTCAGCGGGAGACTACAATGAGCAGTTCTTC. Amino acids: CASSFSAGDYNEQFF.